A selection of T cell receptor beta chains follows, all from one sample in a study of cytomegalovirus exposure and HLA in healthy donors. Assay used: immunoSEQ multiplex PCR; TCRdb lists only in-frame clones, some missing. The sample includes fewer than 200,000 clones, approximately 80% of them seen just once. The specimen was PBMCs. These receptors all come from a woman under 30 in good health and CMV-seronegative. Both conserved end residues are part of each CDR3. D genes are given only for firm matches. Some rows mark clone size as missing; the rest say once, few, many or name a class of expanded clone.

clone_size: NA; j_call: TRBJ1-4; d_call: NA; cdr3_length: 15; v_call: TRBV19; cdr3_aa: CASSIVGGSNEKLFF; cdr3_nt: TGTGCCAGTAGTATAGTCGGCGGATCTAATGAAAAACTGTTTTTT
clone_size: NA; j_call: TRBJ2-4; d_call: NA; cdr3_length: 19; v_call: TRBV6-1; cdr3_aa: CASSEDGGVVFLAKNIQYF; cdr3_nt: TGTGCCAGCAGTGAAGACGGGGGAGTGGTATTTCTAGCCAAAAACATTCAGTACTTC
clone_size: once; j_call: TRBJ1-1; d_call: TRBD1; cdr3_length: 14; v_call: TRBV28; cdr3_aa: CASSLRTGVSEAFF; cdr3_nt: TGTGCCAGCAGTTTACGGACAGGGGTCTCTGAAGCTTTCTTT
clone_size: NA; j_call: TRBJ2-3; d_call: TRBD2; cdr3_length: 15; v_call: TRBV7-8; cdr3_aa: CASSLLAGGPHTQYF; cdr3_nt: TGTGCCAGCAGCTTATTAGCGGGAGGGCCCCATACGCAGTATTTT
clone_size: NA; j_call: TRBJ2-3; d_call: NA; cdr3_length: 15; v_call: TRBV12-2; cdr3_aa: CASRSGEQSTDTQYF; cdr3_nt: TGTGCAAGTCGCTCGGGAGAGCAGAGCACAGATACGCAGTATTTT
clone_size: few; j_call: TRBJ2-3; d_call: NA; cdr3_length: 13; v_call: TRBV7-2; cdr3_aa: CASRTASTDTQYF; cdr3_nt: TGTGCCAGCAGGACAGCTAGCACAGATACGCAGTATTTT
clone_size: NA; j_call: TRBJ2-3; d_call: TRBD2; cdr3_length: 13; v_call: TRBV6-5; cdr3_aa: CASSLREQDTQYF; cdr3_nt: TGTGCCAGCAGTTTGCGGGAGCAGGATACGCAGTATTTT
clone_size: NA; j_call: TRBJ2-7; d_call: NA; cdr3_length: 13; v_call: TRBV11-2; cdr3_aa: CASNINRGPEQYF; cdr3_nt: TGTGCCAGCAACATTAATAGGGGTCCCGAGCAGTACTTC
clone_size: NA; j_call: TRBJ2-6; d_call: TRBD1; cdr3_length: 16; v_call: TRBV6-5; cdr3_aa: CASSYWTGSGANVLTF; cdr3_nt: TGTGCCAGCAGTTACTGGACAGGCTCTGGGGCCAACGTCCTGACTTTC
clone_size: NA; j_call: TRBJ2-3; d_call: TRBD2; cdr3_length: 17; v_call: TRBV9; cdr3_aa: CASSVRASGRASDTQYF; cdr3_nt: TGTGCCAGCAGCGTAAGGGCAAGCGGGAGGGCCTCAGATACGCAGTATTTT
clone_size: NA; j_call: TRBJ1-1; d_call: NA; cdr3_length: 14; v_call: TRBV5-4; cdr3_aa: CASSADALRVEAFF; cdr3_nt: TGTGCCAGCAGCGCAGACGCCCTCAGGGTTGAAGCTTTCTTT
clone_size: NA; j_call: TRBJ1-6; d_call: TRBD1; cdr3_length: 14; v_call: TRBV2; cdr3_aa: CASTQGQLNSPLHF; cdr3_nt: TGTGCCAGCACGCAGGGACAGCTAAATTCACCCCTCCACTTT
clone_size: NA; j_call: TRBJ2-5; d_call: TRBD2; cdr3_length: 15; v_call: TRBV2; cdr3_aa: CASSEDAGGGETQYF; cdr3_nt: TGTGCCAGCAGTGAAGACGCGGGAGGTGGAGAGACCCAGTACTTC
clone_size: NA; j_call: TRBJ2-2; d_call: NA; cdr3_length: 12; v_call: TRBV2; cdr3_aa: CASKGQTGELFF; cdr3_nt: TGTGCCAGCAAGGGGCAGACCGGGGAGCTGTTTTTT
clone_size: NA; j_call: TRBJ1-4; d_call: NA; cdr3_length: 16; v_call: TRBV5-1; cdr3_aa: CASSLDLWTANEKLFF; cdr3_nt: TGCGCCAGCAGCTTGGATCTATGGACAGCTAATGAAAAACTGTTTTTT
clone_size: NA; j_call: TRBJ2-2; d_call: TRBD1; cdr3_length: 14; v_call: TRBV7-9; cdr3_aa: CASSRTGGFRELFF; cdr3_nt: TGTGCCAGCAGCCGGACAGGGGGCTTCAGGGAGCTGTTTTTT
clone_size: NA; j_call: TRBJ1-5; d_call: NA; cdr3_length: 14; v_call: TRBV19; cdr3_aa: CASSMYSGTGPQHF; cdr3_nt: TGTGCCAGTAGTATGTATAGTGGCACGGGGCCCCAGCATTTT
clone_size: NA; j_call: TRBJ2-3; d_call: TRBD1; cdr3_length: 16; v_call: TRBV7-7; cdr3_aa: CASSLGRQGLTDTQYF; cdr3_nt: TGTGCTAGCAGCTTAGGGAGACAGGGGTTAACAGATACGCAGTATTTT
clone_size: NA; j_call: TRBJ2-1; d_call: NA; cdr3_length: 15; v_call: TRBV5-4; cdr3_aa: CASSLELDFFDEQFF; cdr3_nt: TGTGCCAGCAGCTTGGAACTAGATTTCTTCGATGAGCAGTTCTTC
clone_size: NA; j_call: TRBJ1-1; d_call: NA; cdr3_length: 15; v_call: TRBV12-2; cdr3_aa: CASRLGGQGNTEAFF; cdr3_nt: TGTGCAAGTCGCTTAGGAGGACAGGGGAACACTGAAGCTTTCTTT
clone_size: once; j_call: TRBJ2-7; d_call: NA; cdr3_length: 14; v_call: TRBV11-2; cdr3_aa: CASSLVGQGGEQYF; cdr3_nt: TGTGCCAGCAGCTTAGTGGGCCAGGGAGGCGAGCAGTACTTC
clone_size: few; j_call: TRBJ1-1; d_call: NA; cdr3_length: 13; v_call: TRBV6-5; cdr3_aa: CASSYQGNTEAFF; cdr3_nt: TGTGCCAGCAGTTACCAGGGGAACACTGAAGCTTTCTTT
clone_size: NA; j_call: TRBJ2-1; d_call: TRBD2; cdr3_length: 17; v_call: TRBV9; cdr3_aa: CASSVGLGGVVDNEQFF; cdr3_nt: TGTGCCAGCAGCGTAGGTCTCGGGGGGGTGGTAGACAATGAGCAGTTCTTC
clone_size: NA; j_call: TRBJ2-7; d_call: TRBD2; cdr3_length: 15; v_call: TRBV4-1; cdr3_aa: CASSRLADFSYEQYF; cdr3_nt: TGCGCCAGCAGCCGACTAGCGGACTTCTCCTACGAGCAGTACTTC
clone_size: NA; j_call: TRBJ2-7; d_call: NA; cdr3_length: 14; v_call: TRBV9; cdr3_aa: CASSVSGVPYEQYF; cdr3_nt: TGTGCCAGCAGCGTCTCGGGGGTGCCCTACGAGCAGTACTTC
clone_size: once; j_call: TRBJ2-6; d_call: NA; cdr3_length: 15; v_call: TRBV14; cdr3_aa: CASSLSLSGANVLTF; cdr3_nt: TGTGCCAGCAGCCTGTCTCTCTCTGGGGCCAACGTCCTGACTTTC
clone_size: NA; j_call: TRBJ2-7; d_call: TRBD2; cdr3_length: 15; v_call: TRBV7-2; cdr3_aa: CATGTSGMGSYEQYF; cdr3_nt: TGTGCCACCGGGACTAGCGGGATGGGATCCTACGAGCAGTACTTC
clone_size: NA; j_call: TRBJ1-5; d_call: NA; cdr3_length: 16; v_call: TRBV2; cdr3_aa: CASSEGGHYSNQPQHF; cdr3_nt: TGTGCCAGCAGTGAAGGTGGGCATTATAGCAATCAGCCCCAGCATTTT
clone_size: NA; j_call: TRBJ2-7; d_call: TRBD1; cdr3_length: 15; v_call: TRBV4-1; cdr3_aa: CASSRGTGSGYEQYF; cdr3_nt: TGCGCCAGCAGCCGAGGGACAGGGTCGGGCTACGAGCAGTACTTC
clone_size: few; j_call: TRBJ2-7; d_call: TRBD1; cdr3_length: 15; v_call: TRBV5-6; cdr3_aa: CASSETTGGFREQYF; cdr3_nt: TGTGCCAGCAGTGAGACGACAGGGGGTTTCCGCGAGCAGTACTTC
clone_size: NA; j_call: TRBJ1-5; d_call: NA; cdr3_length: 14; v_call: TRBV15; cdr3_aa: CATSFDSENQPQHF; cdr3_nt: TGTGCCACCAGCTTCGACAGCGAAAATCAGCCCCAGCATTTT
clone_size: NA; j_call: TRBJ2-7; d_call: TRBD2; cdr3_length: 17; v_call: TRBV5-1; cdr3_aa: CASSLGLAGWSSYEQYF; cdr3_nt: TGCGCCAGCAGCTTGGGACTAGCGGGTTGGAGCTCCTACGAGCAGTACTTC
clone_size: NA; j_call: TRBJ2-5; d_call: TRBD1; cdr3_length: 12; v_call: TRBV6-5; cdr3_aa: CASRDRAETQYF; cdr3_nt: TGTGCCAGCAGAGACAGGGCGGAGACCCAGTACTTC
clone_size: NA; j_call: TRBJ2-7; d_call: TRBD2; cdr3_length: 18; v_call: TRBV27; cdr3_aa: CASSTRTSGTTSAYEQYF; cdr3_nt: TGTGCCAGCAGTACAAGGACTAGCGGGACTACTTCTGCCTACGAGCAGTACTTC
clone_size: NA; j_call: TRBJ2-1; d_call: NA; cdr3_length: 16; v_call: TRBV6-6; cdr3_aa: CASSYSTTGVTYEQFF; cdr3_nt: TGTGCCAGCAGTTACTCGACGACGGGAGTAACGTATGAGCAGTTCTTC
clone_size: NA; j_call: TRBJ2-5; d_call: TRBD2; cdr3_length: 17; v_call: TRBV6-4; cdr3_aa: CASSLEPGTSGQEAQYF; cdr3_nt: TGTGCCAGCAGTCTTGAACCCGGGACTAGCGGACAAGAGGCCCAGTACTTC
clone_size: NA; j_call: TRBJ2-1; d_call: TRBD2; cdr3_length: 15; v_call: TRBV28; cdr3_aa: CASSYSGSSWNEQFF; cdr3_nt: TGTGCCAGCAGTTATAGCGGGAGTAGCTGGAATGAGCAGTTCTTC
clone_size: NA; j_call: TRBJ2-1; d_call: NA; cdr3_length: 14; v_call: TRBV2; cdr3_aa: CASSRLDPGNEQFF; cdr3_nt: TGTGCCAGCAGTCGGCTAGACCCCGGGAATGAGCAGTTCTTC
clone_size: NA; j_call: TRBJ2-1; d_call: NA; cdr3_length: 12; v_call: TRBV25-1; cdr3_aa: CASMLALHEQFF; cdr3_nt: TGTGCCAGCATGCTAGCACTACATGAGCAGTTCTTC
clone_size: NA; j_call: TRBJ2-7; d_call: NA; cdr3_length: 15; v_call: TRBV7-2; cdr3_aa: CASSLSGFSSYEQYF; cdr3_nt: TGTGCCAGCAGCTTAAGCGGGTTTAGCTCCTACGAGCAGTACTTC
clone_size: NA; j_call: TRBJ2-2; d_call: NA; cdr3_length: 12; v_call: TRBV7-8; cdr3_aa: CASSFRAGELFF; cdr3_nt: TGTGCCAGCAGCTTTCGGGCCGGGGAGCTGTTTTTT
clone_size: NA; j_call: TRBJ1-4; d_call: NA; cdr3_length: 14; v_call: TRBV4-3; cdr3_aa: CASSPGTGWEKLFF; cdr3_nt: TGCGCCAGCAGCCCAGGGACTGGTTGGGAAAAACTGTTTTTT
clone_size: few; j_call: TRBJ2-1; d_call: TRBD2; cdr3_length: 14; v_call: TRBV5-4; cdr3_aa: CASSLGGTNNEQFF; cdr3_nt: TGTGCCAGCAGCTTGGGGGGGACTAACAATGAGCAGTTCTTC
clone_size: NA; j_call: TRBJ2-6; d_call: TRBD1; cdr3_length: 14; v_call: TRBV6-1; cdr3_aa: CASDRGSGANVLTF; cdr3_nt: TGTGCCAGCGACAGGGGCTCTGGGGCCAACGTCCTGACTTTC
clone_size: NA; j_call: TRBJ1-2; d_call: NA; cdr3_length: 15; v_call: TRBV6-1; cdr3_aa: CASSEESIGGYGYTF; cdr3_nt: TGTGCCAGCAGTGAAGAGTCTATAGGGGGCTATGGCTACACCTTC
clone_size: NA; j_call: TRBJ2-1; d_call: TRBD2; cdr3_length: 16; v_call: TRBV7-2; cdr3_aa: CASSLLGLAVMNEQFF; cdr3_nt: TGTGCCAGCAGCTTATTGGGACTAGCGGTAATGAATGAGCAGTTCTTC
clone_size: NA; j_call: TRBJ1-5; d_call: NA; cdr3_length: 15; v_call: TRBV19; cdr3_aa: CASSILPSNSGPQHF; cdr3_nt: TGTGCCAGTAGTATTCTCCCCTCAAATTCGGGGCCCCAGCATTTT
clone_size: NA; j_call: TRBJ2-1; d_call: NA; cdr3_length: 14; v_call: TRBV7-9; cdr3_aa: CASSPLSSYNEQFF; cdr3_nt: TGTGCCAGCAGCCCTCTAAGCTCCTACAATGAGCAGTTCTTC
clone_size: NA; j_call: TRBJ2-7; d_call: TRBD2; cdr3_length: 14; v_call: TRBV10-3; cdr3_aa: CAISGTSGSHEQYF; cdr3_nt: TGTGCCATCAGTGGGACTAGCGGGAGCCACGAGCAGTACTTC
clone_size: few; j_call: TRBJ2-7; d_call: TRBD1; cdr3_length: 14; v_call: TRBV6-5; cdr3_aa: CASSYGAGGYEQYF; cdr3_nt: TGTGCCAGCAGTTACGGGGCAGGGGGCTACGAGCAGTACTTC
clone_size: NA; j_call: TRBJ1-3; d_call: TRBD1; cdr3_length: 14; v_call: TRBV4-1; cdr3_aa: CASRGTGAGNTIYF; cdr3_nt: TGCGCCAGCCGCGGGACAGGGGCTGGAAACACCATATATTTT
clone_size: NA; j_call: TRBJ2-7; d_call: TRBD1; cdr3_length: 13; v_call: TRBV5-8; cdr3_aa: CASSSTGGYEQYF; cdr3_nt: TGTGCCAGCAGCTCGACAGGGGGCTACGAGCAGTACTTC
clone_size: few; j_call: TRBJ2-1; d_call: TRBD2; cdr3_length: 18; v_call: TRBV7-9; cdr3_aa: CASSWRSSGREFYNEQFF; cdr3_nt: TGTGCCAGCAGCTGGCGGTCTAGCGGGAGGGAGTTTTACAATGAGCAGTTCTTC
clone_size: NA; j_call: TRBJ1-6; d_call: TRBD1; cdr3_length: 14; v_call: TRBV14; cdr3_aa: CASSRRQGGSPLHF; cdr3_nt: TGTGCCAGCAGCCGAAGACAGGGAGGTTCACCCCTCCACTTT
clone_size: NA; j_call: TRBJ2-4; d_call: TRBD1; cdr3_length: 14; v_call: TRBV28; cdr3_aa: CASSLGGAGNIQYF; cdr3_nt: TGTGCCAGCAGCCTAGGGGGCGCTGGAAACATTCAGTACTTC
clone_size: NA; j_call: TRBJ2-7; d_call: NA; cdr3_length: 15; v_call: TRBV27; cdr3_aa: CASSLGQTSSYEQYF; cdr3_nt: TGTGCCAGCAGTTTAGGACAAACGAGCTCCTACGAGCAGTACTTC
clone_size: NA; j_call: TRBJ2-5; d_call: NA; cdr3_length: 14; v_call: TRBV28; cdr3_aa: CASSIRGREETQYF; cdr3_nt: TGTGCCAGCAGTATTCGGGGTCGGGAAGAGACCCAGTACTTC
clone_size: NA; j_call: TRBJ1-3; d_call: NA; cdr3_length: 20; v_call: TRBV4-1; cdr3_aa: CASSQGVQGNRGWSGNTIYF; cdr3_nt: TGCGCCAGCAGCCAAGGGGTCCAGGGGAATCGGGGCTGGTCTGGAAACACCATATATTTT
clone_size: NA; j_call: TRBJ1-1; d_call: TRBD1; cdr3_length: 13; v_call: TRBV6-1; cdr3_aa: CASQGQARTEAFF; cdr3_nt: TGTGCCAGCCAAGGACAGGCGCGCACTGAAGCTTTCTTT
clone_size: NA; j_call: TRBJ2-3; d_call: NA; cdr3_length: 15; v_call: TRBV11-3; cdr3_aa: CASSFEGSRQDTQYF; cdr3_nt: TGTGCCAGCAGCTTTGAAGGGAGTCGGCAAGATACGCAGTATTTT